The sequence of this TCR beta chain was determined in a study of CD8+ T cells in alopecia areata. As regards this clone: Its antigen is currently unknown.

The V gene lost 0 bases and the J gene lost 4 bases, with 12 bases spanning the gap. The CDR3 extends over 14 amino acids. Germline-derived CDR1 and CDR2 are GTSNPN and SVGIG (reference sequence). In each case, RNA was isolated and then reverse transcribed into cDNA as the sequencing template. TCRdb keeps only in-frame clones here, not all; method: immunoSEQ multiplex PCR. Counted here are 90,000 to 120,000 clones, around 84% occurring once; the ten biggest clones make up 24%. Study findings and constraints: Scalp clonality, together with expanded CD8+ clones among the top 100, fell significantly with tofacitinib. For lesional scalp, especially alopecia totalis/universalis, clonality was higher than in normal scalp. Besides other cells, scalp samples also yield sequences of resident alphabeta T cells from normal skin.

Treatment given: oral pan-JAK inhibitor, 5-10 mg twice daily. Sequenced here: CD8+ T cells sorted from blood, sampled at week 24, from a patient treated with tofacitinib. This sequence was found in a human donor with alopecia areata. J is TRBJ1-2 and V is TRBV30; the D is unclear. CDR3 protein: CAWSVPFRRYGYTF. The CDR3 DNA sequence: TGTGCCTGGAGTGTCCCGTTCAGGCGCTATGGCTACACCTTC.